These 31 T cell receptor beta chains were all obtained from the same sample, sequenced in a study of cytomegalovirus exposure and HLA in healthy donors. The PCR contained 60 Vbeta and 13 Jbeta primers. TCRdb keeps only in-frame clones here, not all; method: immunoSEQ multiplex PCR. The sample records 200,000 to 250,000 clones, roughly four fifths being singletons. The sequenced sample was PBMCs. Receptor source: a woman between 35 and 50 years old in good health and CMV-seronegative.

Regarding this clone: The same CDR3 is also encoded by other DNA sequences in this sample. The rearrangement links TRBV19 to TRBJ1-2, with D tentatively TRBD1 (5 bases). Germline CDR1 and CDR2: LNHDA and SQIVND (reference sequence). The CDR3 length is 12 residues. Trimming removed 5 bases at V and 4 bases at J, with 8 bases between. CDR3: CASSRQGYGYTF. Written as DNA, the CDR3 is TGTGCCAGTAGTCGGCAGGGCTATGGCTACACCTTC.

The rearrangement links TRBV19 to TRBJ2-7; perhaps TRBD1 as D (6 bases). V shed 4 bases and J shed 2 bases, with 12 bases lying between them. CDR3 length: 14 amino acids. Germline CDR1 LNHDA, CDR2 SQIVND (reference sequence). CDR3 region: CASSRQADTYEQYF. The CDR3 DNA is TGTGCCAGTAGTAGACAGGCCGATACCTACGAGCAGTACTTC.

V gene TRBV7-2 combines with J gene TRBJ1-1; D possibly corresponds to TRBD1 (6 bases). Germline lookup yields CDR1 SGHTA and CDR2 FQGNSA. The CDR3 sequence is 16 residues long. V gave up 5 bases and J gave up 0 bases, with 16 bases separating them. This CDR3 reads CASSRGRGGLNTEAFF. In DNA, the CDR3 is TGTGCCAGCAGCCGAGGACGGGGGGGCCTGAACACTGAAGCTTTCTTT.

The J gene is TRBJ1-2, the V gene TRBV2; 9 nucleotides line up with TRBD1. CDR1 is SNHLY, CDR2 FYNNEI, per germline. This CDR3 has 13 amino acids. After removal of 6 bases from V and 8 bases from J, the junction contained 7 bases not matched to a gene. The CDR3: CASSRDRAWGYTF. The CDR3 DNA sequence: TGTGCCAGCAGCCGGGACAGGGCTTGGGGCTACACCTTC.

J is TRBJ1-1 and V is TRBV14; D gene ambiguous. This CDR3 has 13 residues. Germline CDR1 and CDR2: SGHDN and FVKESK. Trimming shortened V by 1 base and J by 6 bases, and 9 bases separated the two germline ends. CDR3 loop: CASSQGARPEAFF. CDR3 coding DNA: TGTGCCAGCAGCCAAGGAGCTCGCCCTGAAGCTTTCTTT.

This clone appeared once. V gene TRBV6-6 combines with J gene TRBJ2-4; D is possibly TRBD1 (6 bases). Trimming took off 4 bases at V and 7 bases at J, with 11 bases between the two ends. Per germline, CDR1 MNHNY and CDR2 SVGAGI (reference sequence). This CDR3 is 13 amino acids long. CDR3 sequence reads: CASSWDMSNIQYF. The CDR3 DNA reads TGTGCCAGCAGTTGGGACATGAGCAACATTCAGTACTTC.

This clone has only a few counts. The rearrangement joins TRBV15 to TRBJ2-1, with TRBD1 matching 9 bases. Germline V gives CDR1 LNHNV, CDR2 YYDKDF (reference sequence). This CDR3 comprises 14 residues. The V segment lost 3 bases and the J segment 9 bases; nucleotides outside the gene matches: 6. CDR3 nucleotide sequence: TGTGCCACCAGCAGGGGACAGGGAGGGGCTGAGCAGTTCTTC. Its translation is CATSRGQGGAEQFF.

The chain combines TRBV6-5 with TRBJ1-2; TRBD1 matches at 7 bases. CDR1 is MNHEY and CDR2 is SVGAGI in the germline V gene. Unmatched junction bases numbered 4, after V lost 4 bases and J lost 8 bases. This CDR3 region has 12 residues. The CDR3 DNA reads TGTGCCAGCAGTTTTCGGACAGGCGGCTACACCTTC. Translating it yields CASSFRTGGYTF.

This clone was picked up a small number of times. The chain employs TRBV5-6 and TRBJ1-1; D not resolved. This CDR3 is built from 15 residues. With 4 bases removed from V and 0 bases from J, the gap between germline ends came to 13 bases. Germline loops: CDR1 SGHDT, CDR2 YYEEEE. The CDR3: CASSPIDNMNTEAFF. CDR3 nucleotides: TGTGCCAGCAGCCCAATCGACAACATGAACACTGAAGCTTTCTTT.

This chain joins TRBV5-4 and TRBJ2-3; D is undetermined. Trimming took 4 bases from V and 2 from J, leaving 17 bases between them. Germline-derived CDR1 and CDR2 are SGHNT and YYREEE (reference sequence). The CDR3 loop spans 16 amino acids. Here the CDR3 reads CASSAPTLYSTDTQYF. The CDR3 coding sequence is TGTGCCAGCAGCGCCCCGACACTTTACTCCACAGATACGCAGTATTTT.

The chain carries TRBV11-2 and TRBJ2-5, with 7 bases matching TRBD1. Germline CDR1 and CDR2: SGHAT and FQNNGV. V lost 5 bases and J lost 2; bases outside the gene matches: 11. There are 16 residues in the CDR3. This CDR3 is CASSPLTGDLQETQYF. The CDR3 nucleotides are TGTGCCAGCAGCCCCCTAACAGGGGACCTACAAGAGACCCAGTACTTC.

This clone was found a few times. The chain carries TRBV7-6 and TRBJ1-1; 8 bases are shared with TRBD1. V was clipped by 5 bases and J by 0 bases; unmatched bases: 5. The germline CDR1 and CDR2 sequences are SGHVS and FNYEAQ. This CDR3 has 15 residues. As DNA, the CDR3 is TGTGCCAGCAGCCTGCGGGGACAGGTGAACACTGAAGCTTTCTTT. Amino acids: CASSLRGQVNTEAFF.

CDR3: CASSLPSGGSYNEQFF. The DNA for the CDR3 is TGTGCCAGCAGCCTCCCAAGCGGGGGCTCCTACAATGAGCAGTTCTTC. V usage is TRBV9 and J usage is TRBJ2-1, with 8 bases aligning to TRBD2. Trimming cost V 4 bases and J 0 bases; bases outside gene matches: 6. The CDR3 is 16 residues long. CDR1 and CDR2 (germline): SGDLS, YYNGEE.

The chain employs TRBV28 and TRBJ1-6; 10 bases are a match to TRBD1. The CDR3 is 14 amino acids. Trimming removed 5 bases from V and 8 bases from J; junction bases left unmatched: 3. Germline loops: CDR1 MDHEN, CDR2 SYDVKM. The CDR3 reads CASSPGTGDSPLHF. CDR3 coding DNA: TGTGCCAGCAGTCCGGGGACAGGGGATTCACCCCTCCACTTT.

The chain is built from TRBV9 and TRBJ2-3, with 7 bases matching TRBD2. Trimming removed 3 bases from V and 5 bases from J; junction bases left unmatched: 3. Germline CDR1 SGDLS, CDR2 YYNGEE. The CDR3 extends over 13 amino acids. CDR3 sequence: CASSAASGDTQYF. The CDR3 DNA sequence: TGTGCCAGCAGCGCGGCTAGCGGAGATACGCAGTATTTT.

A single count supports this clone. The CDR3 bases are TGTGCCAGCAGAAACAGGGTGGCCTACGAGCAGTACTTC. It codes for CASRNRVAYEQYF. J is TRBJ2-7 and V is TRBV6-1; a possible D gene is TRBD1 (6 bases). This CDR3 is 13 amino acids long. Per germline, CDR1 MNHNS and CDR2 SASEGT. V lost 6 bases to trimming and J lost 2 bases, with 11 bases between them.

In the case of this clone: The germline gene is not matched at one end of the junction; a read error may be the cause. The J gene is TRBJ2-1, the V gene TRBV7-8; D is undetermined. Germline CDR1 and CDR2: SGHVS and FQNEAQ. The CDR3 has 12 amino acids. Here the CDR3 reads CASSPSYDEQFF. CDR3 DNA: TGTGCCAGCAGCCCCTCCTACGATGAGCAGTTCTTC.

The V and J genes are TRBV5-6 and TRBJ1-1; TRBD1 matches at 9 bases. This CDR3 has 16 amino acids. The J segment lost 0 bases and the V segment lost 2 bases, leaving 5 bases of the junction unmatched. CDR1 SGHDT and CDR2 YYEEEE come from the germline V gene. The CDR3 region is CASSFGTGSMNTEAFF. The CDR3 bases are TGTGCCAGCAGCTTCGGGACAGGGAGCATGAACACTGAAGCTTTCTTT.

This rearrangement joins TRBV29-1 to TRBJ2-7, with 10 bases lining up with TRBD1. V was pared by 6 bases and J by 3 bases, with 8 bases of the junction left unmatched. Germline CDR1 SQVTM, CDR2 ANQGSEA. This CDR3 region has 14 residues. The CDR3 region is CSVQPGQGIYEQYF. The CDR3, as DNA: TGCAGCGTACAACCGGGACAGGGGATCTACGAGCAGTACTTC.

This clone was counted between two and nine times. V is TRBV10-3 and J is TRBJ1-1, with D unresolved. The CDR3 contains 16 residues. Germline assignment: CDR1 ENHRY and CDR2 SYGVKD. Deletions cut 4 bases from V and 3 bases from J, with 18 bases between. The CDR3 coding sequence is TGTGCCATCAGTGTTCGGTGGAGCTTTCGGGACACTGAAGCTTTCTTT. This encodes CAISVRWSFRDTEAFF.

This chain joins TRBV21-1 and TRBJ1-5; TRBD1 reflects the table's D call only, with no check against the DNA. TRBV21-1 is shown as a pseudogene. CDR3 length: 16 amino acids. The CDR3 sequence is CASTEPGGRDDQPQHF. DNA for the CDR3: TGTGCCAGCACCGAACCAGGGGGGCGAGATGATCAGCCCCAGCATTTT.

The chain joins TRBV30 to TRBJ2-7; no clear D. V lost 2 bases and J lost 3, with 5 bases in between. The CDR3 is 11 amino acids. CDR1 is GTSNPN and CDR2 is SVGIG in the germline V gene (reference sequence). In nucleotides, the CDR3 is TGTGCCTGGAGTCCCAGCTACGAGCAGTACTTC. Amino acid sequence: CAWSPSYEQYF.

Written as DNA, the CDR3 is TGTGCCAGTAGTCTTAGACGACAGGGATCCTACGAGCAGTACTTC. Protein product: CASSLRRQGSYEQYF. The chain links TRBV19 to TRBJ2-7; the match to TRBD1 covers 7 bases. With 5 bases clipped from V and 1 base from J, the junction kept 8 bases outside the gene matches. The CDR3 is 15 amino acids. Germline V gene lookup returns CDR1 LNHDA and CDR2 SQIVND (reference sequence).

This clone was counted a single time. The gene calls are TRBV2 and TRBJ1-3, with 7 positions matching TRBD1. This CDR3 comprises 15 residues. The germline V gene encodes CDR1 SNHLY and CDR2 FYNNEI. Losses at the gene ends were 5 bases for V and 2 bases for J; bases not matched to a gene: 6. In DNA, the CDR3 is TGTGCCAGCAGTATAAACAGGGGTACTGGAAACACCATATATTTT. Amino acid sequence: CASSINRGTGNTIYF.

The chain carries TRBV5-4 and TRBJ2-7, with 11 bases aligning to TRBD1. V was pared by 4 bases and J by 13 bases, with 7 bases of the junction left unmatched. In germline, CDR1 is SGHNT, CDR2 YYREEE (reference sequence). The CDR3 contains 12 residues. CDR3: CASSPGTGGFYF. In DNA, the CDR3 is TGTGCCAGCAGCCCCGGGACAGGGGGTTTTTACTTC.

As to this clone: Germline is not matched at one junction end, which may reflect a read error. The chain couples TRBV30 to TRBJ2-1; 9 nucleotides align to TRBD1. The germline V gene encodes CDR1 GTSNPN and CDR2 SVGIG (reference sequence). This CDR3 contains 12 residues. The CDR3 coding sequence is TGTGCCTGGAGTACCGGACCGGGACAGGGAGTCTTC. Translation gives CAWSTGPGQGVF.

This clone has just a few counts. The V and J genes are TRBV6-1 and TRBJ1-5, with D hard to call. From germline, CDR1 is MNHNS and CDR2 SASEGT. V shed 6 bases and J shed 0 bases, with 6 bases lying between them. The CDR3 is made up of 13 amino acids. CDR3 residues: CASSGSSNQPQHF. The CDR3, as DNA: TGTGCCAGCAGCGGGAGTAGCAATCAGCCCCAGCATTTT.

The genes are TRBV7-8 and TRBJ1-5; D gene unclear. The V gene's germline CDR1 is SGHVS and CDR2 FQNEAQ. V lost 5 bases to trimming and J lost 2 bases, with 10 bases between them. This CDR3 spans 14 amino acids. The CDR3: CASSRDNGNQPQHF. CDR3 nucleotide sequence: TGTGCCAGCAGCCGAGACAATGGCAATCAGCCCCAGCATTTT.

This chain links TRBV11-2 with TRBJ1-5; TRBD1 agrees at 8 bases. Unmatched junction bases numbered 11, after V lost 5 bases and J lost 5 bases. Germline V gene lookup returns CDR1 SGHAT and CDR2 FQNNGV. The CDR3 runs to 16 residues. The CDR3 coding sequence is TGTGCCAGCAGCCCGTCTCAGGGGGCGGCGGATCAGCCCCAGCATTTT. Encoded protein: CASSPSQGAADQPQHF.

The chain carries TRBV21-1 and TRBJ1-1; TRBD1, the table's D call, lacks a check against the DNA. TRBV21-1 is marked as a pseudogene. This CDR3 is 10 amino acids long. CDR3 residues: CASRDRVTFF. DNA of the CDR3: TGTGCCAGCCGGGACAGGGTTACTTTCTTT.

This clone was seen only a few times. The V call is TRBV27, the J call TRBJ1-4; 7 bases agree with TRBD1. Germline CDR1 and CDR2: MNHEY and SMNVEV (reference sequence). V shed 6 bases and J 7 bases; nucleotides not matched to a gene: 14. This CDR3 spans 16 amino acids. The CDR3 sequence: CASSKDTGTAFEKLFF. The CDR3 DNA reads as TGTGCCAGCAGCAAGGACACCGGGACAGCCTTTGAAAAACTGTTTTTT.